A single sample is the source of the 31 T cell receptor beta chains below, sequenced in a study of CD8 T cells in Susac syndrome. RNA amounts of about 0.5 to 1 ug underwent reverse transcription with random hexamers. MiXCR was run by TCRdb on the immunoSEQ multiplex PCR reads, yielding one entry per CDR3 protein. Found here are roughly 200,000 distinct CDR3 sequences, roughly 91% of them singletons; the top ten hold around 0.085%. Specimen: CD4+ T cells from PBMCs. These receptors all come from a human donor with Susac syndrome.

The chain links TRBV6-5 to TRBJ2-3; a possible D gene is TRBD1 (6 bases). Germline V gives CDR1 MNHEY, CDR2 SVGAGI. The CDR3 consists of 15 residues. V gave up 2 bases and J gave up 4 bases, with 13 bases separating them. Here the CDR3 reads CASSYARGPPDTQYF. CDR3 in DNA: TGTGCCAGCAGTTACGCCAGGGGACCCCCAGATACGCAGTATTTT.

This rearrangement joins TRBV21-1 to TRBJ1-1. TRBV21-1 is a documented pseudogene. The CDR3 runs 11 residues. DNA of the CDR3: TGTGCCAGCAGCAGCGAAACTGAAGCTTTCTTT. Protein sequence: CASSSETEAFF.

The rearrangement uses TRBV7-3 and TRBJ2-2; 8 positions match TRBD1. J was trimmed by 0 bases and V by 4 bases; bases with no gene match: 7. Germline-derived CDR1 and CDR2 are SGHTA and FQGTGA. The length of the CDR3 is 17 residues. The CDR3 here is CASSSRTGRSNTGELFF. The CDR3 nucleotides read TGTGCCAGCAGCTCTCGGACAGGGAGGTCGAACACCGGGGAGCTGTTTTTT.

The rearrangement uses TRBV4-1 and TRBJ1-1; TRBD1 might be the D (6 bases). Germline V gene sequence: CDR1 MGHRA, CDR2 YSYEKL. V was pared by 4 bases and J by 0 bases, with 15 bases between. The CDR3 is 16 residues long. For the CDR3, the DNA is TGCGCCAGCAGCCCCGGCCAGGGGCCTATGAACACTGAAGCTTTCTTT. Its protein product is CASSPGQGPMNTEAFF.

This chain connects TRBV30 to TRBJ1-2, with a weak D call TRBD1 (6 bases). Germline V lookup: CDR1 GTSNPN, CDR2 SVGIG (reference sequence). CDR3 length: 14 amino acids. Deletions cut 0 bases from V and 8 bases from J, with 16 bases between. CDR3 loop: CAWSVSGGAGGYTF. CDR3 in DNA: TGTGCCTGGAGTGTTTCCGGGGGCGCCGGCGGCTACACCTTC.

The rearrangement joins TRBV11-2 to TRBJ1-2; TRBD1 might be the D (6 bases). The germline V gene encodes CDR1 SGHAT and CDR2 FQNNGV. Trimming left V 5 bases short and J 8 bases short, with 21 bases between. The CDR3 loop spans 15 amino acids. The CDR3 here is CASSPYSDRMRGYTF. In DNA form, the CDR3 reads TGTGCCAGCAGCCCTTACTCAGACAGGATGAGAGGCTACACCTTC. The whole variable domain, filled in from reference TRBV11-2 and TRBJ1-2, reads EAGVAQSPRYKIIEKRQSVAFWCNPISGHATLYWYQQILGQGPKLLIQFQNNGVVDDSQLPKDRFSAERLKGVDSTLKIQPAKLEDSAVYLCASSPYSDRMRGYTFGSGTRLTVV.

The chain recombines TRBV27 with TRBJ1-6, with unresolved D. Germline values: CDR1 MNHEY, CDR2 SMNVEV (reference sequence). V was pared by 5 bases and J by 0 bases, with 8 bases between. The CDR3 has 15 amino acids. The CDR3 DNA follows: TGTGCCAGCAGTCCCGGGAGCTCCTATAATTCACCCCTCCACTTT. Amino acid sequence: CASSPGSSYNSPLHF.

The chain uses TRBV12-3 or TRBV12-4 and TRBJ2-3, with 16 bases that match TRBD2. This CDR3 spans 16 amino acids. The junction had 8 bases not matched to a gene; V was cut back by 6 bases and J by 8 bases. The CDR3 DNA reads as TGTGCCAGCAGCTCCGGGACTAGCGGGAGGGCCGGTACGCAGTATTTT. Translated: CASSSGTSGRAGTQYF.

This chain connects TRBV9 to TRBJ1-1, with D possibly being TRBD1 (5 bases). The V end lost 3 bases, the J end lost 0 bases, and 9 bases lay between the germline ends. The CDR3 totals 14 residues. Germline CDR1 reads SGDLS; CDR2 reads YYNGEE. CDR3 in amino acids: CASSEPGLNTEAFF. The DNA of the CDR3 is TGTGCCAGCAGCGAACCAGGGCTGAACACTGAAGCTTTCTTT.

V is TRBV5-1 and J is TRBJ1-1, with D unresolved. CDR3 size: 13 residues. Germline V gene lookup returns CDR1 SGHRS and CDR2 YFSETQ. The V end lost 6 bases, the J end lost 0 bases, and 9 bases lay between the germline ends. The CDR3 loop reads CASTEGLNTEAFF. Written as DNA, the CDR3 is TGCGCCAGCACCGAAGGATTGAACACTGAAGCTTTCTTT.

V gene TRBV12-3 or TRBV12-4 combines with J gene TRBJ2-1; D is unclear. Trimming took off 3 bases at V and 6 bases at J, with 9 bases between the two ends. This CDR3 comprises 13 residues. The CDR3 DNA sequence: TGTGCCAGCAGTTTGATCCGAGGCAATGAGCAGTTCTTC. Amino acids: CASSLIRGNEQFF.

The chain has TRBV20-1 and TRBJ2-1, with a weak D call TRBD1 (6 bases). The germline gives CDR1 DFQATT, CDR2 SNEGSKA (reference sequence). V lost 1 base to trimming and J lost 4 bases, with 17 bases between them. This CDR3 region has 16 residues. The DNA of the CDR3 is TGCAGTGCTAGAGCGGTTACCCGTAGGGGGTACAATGAGCAGTTCTTC. This translates into CSARAVTRRGYNEQFF.

This clonotype was recorded a few times. The chain links TRBV3-1 to TRBJ2-7; no clear D. This CDR3 contains 11 residues. Per germline, CDR1 LGHDT and CDR2 YNNKEL (reference sequence). V dropped 8 bases and J dropped 3 bases, with 8 bases sitting between them. CDR3 region: CASGANYEQYF. In DNA, the CDR3 is TGTGCCAGCGGTGCAAACTACGAGCAGTACTTC.

J is TRBJ1-2 and V is TRBV28; 8 nucleotides align to TRBD1. The CDR3 totals 15 residues. V shed 1 base, J shed 5 bases, and the junction held 6 bases outside the gene matches. Per the germline V gene, CDR1 is MDHEN and CDR2 is SYDVKM. The CDR3 spells CASSLSGQGEYGYTF. DNA of the CDR3: TGTGCCAGCAGTTTATCTGGACAGGGAGAATATGGCTACACCTTC.

The genes are TRBV20-1 and TRBJ1-6; D unclear. The CDR3 is 15 residues long. V was shortened by 1 base and J by 0 bases, with 7 bases between the two germline ends. Germline V gives CDR1 DFQATT, CDR2 SNEGSKA (reference sequence). The CDR3 bases are TGCAGTGCTAGAGTCGGCAGCTCCTATAATTCACCCCTCCACTTT. Translating gives CSARVGSSYNSPLHF.

V usage is TRBV28 and J usage is TRBJ2-6; no firm D call. V was shortened by 3 bases and J by 1 base, with 7 bases between the two germline ends. This CDR3 is built from 15 residues. CDR1 and CDR2 from the germline V gene are MDHEN and SYDVKM. The CDR3, as DNA: TGTGCCAGCAGTTTTCGAGTATCTGGGGCCAACGTCCTGACTTTC. Its protein is CASSFRVSGANVLTF.

V gene TRBV12-3 or TRBV12-4 combines with J gene TRBJ1-1, with D unresolved. CDR3 size: 13 residues. Trimming stripped 3 bases from V and 1 base from J, with 6 bases between. The CDR3 sequence: CASSLEGNTEAFF. In DNA, the CDR3 is TGTGCCAGCAGTTTGGAGGGGAACACTGAAGCTTTCTTT.

This clonotype was picked up one time. This rearrangement joins TRBV3-1 to TRBJ1-2, with 10 positions matching TRBD1. Germline V gives CDR1 LGHDT, CDR2 YNNKEL (reference sequence). There are 17 residues in the CDR3. Trimming removed 8 bases from V and 0 bases from J; junction bases left unmatched: 12. Here the CDR3 reads CASYDPGQGTPNYGYTF. CDR3 nucleotides: TGTGCCAGCTACGATCCGGGACAGGGGACACCTAACTATGGCTACACCTTC.

This sequence joins TRBV5-8 and TRBJ2-6; D is unresolved. This CDR3 is built from 15 residues. Trimming pared 3 bases from V and 0 bases from J, leaving 7 bases between. Germline CDR1 is SGHTS and CDR2 is YDEGEE. DNA for the CDR3: TGTGCCAGCAGCTACCAGGCCTCTGGGGCCAACGTCCTGACTTTC. It codes for CASSYQASGANVLTF.

The CDR3 region is CATSDPGTTDTQYF. The CDR3 nucleotides read TGTGCCACCAGTGACCCGGGGACAACAGATACGCAGTATTTT. The rearrangement uses TRBV24-1 and TRBJ2-3, with TRBD1 as a possible D gene (6 bases). Trimming left V 4 bases short and J 3 bases short, with 10 bases between. This CDR3 is built from 14 residues. The germline V gene encodes CDR1 KGHDR and CDR2 SFDVKD.

This chain connects TRBV5-4 to TRBJ1-2; no firm D call. The V and J ends lost 0 bases and 6 bases respectively, with 6 bases between them. CDR3 length: 12 amino acids. Germline V CDR1 and CDR2: SGHNT, YYREEE (reference sequence). Here the CDR3 DNA reads TGTGCCAGCAGCTTGGAGGCGGATGGCTACACCTTC. Protein: CASSLEADGYTF.

This chain links TRBV10-3 with TRBJ2-7; 10 bases align to TRBD1. The trim removed 3 bases at V and 11 bases at J, leaving 1 base unmatched. The CDR3 is 11 amino acids. CDR1 is ENHRY, CDR2 SYGVKD, per germline. The CDR3 nucleotides are TGTGCCATCAGTGACGGACAGGGGGAGTACTTC. As protein: CAISDGQGEYF.

For the CDR3, the DNA is TGTGCCAGCAGTACCCTTTACGAGGGGGGGACCCGTTACTCTGGGGCCAACGTCCTGACTTTC. Protein: CASSTLYEGGTRYSGANVLTF. The chain combines TRBV27 with TRBJ2-6, with D possibly being TRBD2 (7 bases). This CDR3 is built from 21 residues. V shed 5 bases and J shed 0 bases, with 26 bases lying between them. The germline gives CDR1 MNHEY, CDR2 SMNVEV (reference sequence).

The chain has TRBV29-1 and TRBJ2-7; D uncertain. This CDR3 is built from 12 residues. V lost 6 bases and J 2 bases, leaving 11 bases between the germline ends. Germline assignment: CDR1 SQVTM and CDR2 ANQGSEA. DNA of the CDR3: TGCAGCGTGTTTAGTCCTACCTACGAGCAGTACTTC. Translating it yields CSVFSPTYEQYF.

The chain has TRBV5-1 and TRBJ2-7; D possibly corresponds to TRBD1 (7 bases). CDR1 is SGHRS and CDR2 is YFSETQ in the germline V gene. Trimming took off 3 bases at V and 4 bases at J, with 17 bases between the two ends. The CDR3 extends over 15 amino acids. The CDR3 DNA follows: TGCGCCAGCAGCTCGCAGGGGGGACGAGAGTACGAGCAGTACTTC. Its protein is CASSSQGGREYEQYF.

The CDR3 DNA is TGTGCCAGCAGTGGTAACCGTGGGTTAGCCAAAAACATTCAGTACTTC. This translates into CASSGNRGLAKNIQYF. The chain employs TRBV27 and TRBJ2-4, with D unclear. This CDR3 spans 16 amino acids. Looked up from germline, CDR1 is MNHEY and CDR2 is SMNVEV (reference sequence). V dropped 5 bases and J dropped 0 bases, with 14 bases sitting between them.

The rearrangement joins TRBV3-1 to TRBJ2-4, with D possibly being TRBD2 (5 bases). Germline CDR1 is LGHDT and CDR2 is YNNKEL (reference sequence). The ends were cut back, 1 base at V and 7 bases at J, with 11 bases in the middle. CDR3 length: 14 amino acids. The CDR3 DNA follows: TGTGCCAGCAGCCAAGGTGGACTCGACAACATTCAGTACTTC. This gives the protein CASSQGGLDNIQYF.

The chain employs TRBV24-1 and TRBJ2-7; D possibly uses TRBD1 or TRBD2 (5 bases each). This CDR3 has 18 residues. The V and J ends lost 0 bases and 0 bases respectively, with 17 bases between them. The germline V gene has CDR1 KGHDR and CDR2 SFDVKD. This CDR3 reads CATSDLQGVNGSSYEQYF. Here the CDR3 DNA reads TGTGCCACCAGTGATTTGCAGGGTGTCAATGGGAGCTCCTACGAGCAGTACTTC.

The chain carries TRBV7-8 and TRBJ2-5; D gene unclear. The CDR3 covers 15 residues. Germline CDR1 reads SGHVS; CDR2 reads FQNEAQ. Trimming removed 5 bases from V and 7 bases from J, with 20 bases in between. CDR3 sequence: CASSPGPDAGWTQYF. The CDR3 coding sequence is TGTGCCAGCAGCCCTGGGCCGGACGCTGGTTGGACCCAGTACTTC. The variable domain in full, with the rest retrieved from reference TRBV7-8 and TRBJ2-5, is GAGVSQSPRYKVAKRGQDVALRCDPISGHVSLFWYQQALGQGPEFLTYFQNEAQLDKSGLPSDRFFAERPEGSVSTLKIQRTQQEDSAVYLCASSPGPDAGWTQYFGPGTRLLVL.

The chain links TRBV7-3 to TRBJ2-1; TRBD2 agrees at 9 bases. Per germline, CDR1 SGHTA and CDR2 FQGTGA. With V trimmed by 1 base and J by 9 bases, 7 bases remained unmatched. This CDR3 has 15 amino acids. CDR3 in DNA: TGTGCCAGCAGCTTAATAGCGGGGGACATTGGTGAGCAGTTCTTC. Protein: CASSLIAGDIGEQFF.

The chain uses TRBV9 and TRBJ2-7, with D possibly TRBD2 on 7 matching bases. The CDR3 consists of 15 residues. Trimming stripped 0 bases from V and 4 bases from J, with 14 bases between. Germline CDR1 reads SGDLS; CDR2 reads YYNGEE. The CDR3 nucleotides read TGTGCCAGCAGCGTAGGGGGAGGGGGTCCGTACGAGCAGTACTTC. Translating it yields CASSVGGGGPYEQYF.